These 21 T cell receptor beta chains were all obtained from the same sample, sequenced in a study of T cells in Graves' hyperthyroidism and ophthalmopathy. RNA transcripts provided the source from which TCR beta CDR3 regions were amplified. Carried out on the TCR CDR3, a first-round RT-PCR used the HTBI primer set. MiXCR was run by TCRdb on the multiplex PCR reads, yielding one entry per CDR3 protein. The sample holds 300,000 to 350,000 distinct CDR3 sequences, around a sixth seen once. Sequencing was done on a sample of blood. Receptor source: a woman in her thirties or forties with Graves' ophthalmopathy.

There are many counts of this clonotype. V and J are TRBV5-1 and TRBJ2-7; D gene unclear. V lost 4 bases and J 5 bases, leaving 13 bases between the germline ends. Germline V gene data show CDR1 as SGHRS and CDR2 as YFSETQ. The CDR3 has 13 amino acids. The CDR3 here is CASSPGLFNEQYF. The CDR3 DNA is TGCGCCAGCAGCCCCGGGCTCTTCAACGAGCAGTACTTC.

This clonotype came up a few times. The chain combines TRBV11-2 with TRBJ2-5; D might be TRBD1 (6 bases). In germline, CDR1 is SGHAT, CDR2 FQNNGV. The germline V and J ends were trimmed by 5 bases and 7 bases, with 20 bases remaining between them. The CDR3 extends over 15 amino acids. This CDR3 reads CASSQHDRSLGTQYF. CDR3 in DNA: TGTGCCAGCAGCCAACACGACAGGTCCTTGGGGACCCAGTACTTC.

This clonotype has a count of ten or more. The V call is TRBV7-9, the J call TRBJ2-5; 10 nucleotides agree with TRBD2. CDR1 SEHNR and CDR2 FQNEAQ come from the germline V gene (reference sequence). V lost 3 bases, J lost 5 bases, and 9 bases stayed unmatched. This CDR3 region has 16 residues. CDR3 region: CASSLEGTSARETQYF. As DNA, the CDR3 is TGTGCCAGCAGCTTGGAAGGGACTAGCGCTAGGGAGACCCAGTACTTC.

As concerns this clonotype: Germline and junction disagree at one end, which may indicate a read error. The J gene is TRBJ1-5, the V gene TRBV18; D gene uncertain. The CDR3 has 13 amino acids. Germline V gives CDR1 KGHSH, CDR2 LQKENI. CDR3: CASSHRLDQPQRF. The CDR3 nucleotides are TGTGCCAGCTCACACCGGCTCGATCAGCCCCAGCGTTTT. The full variable domain, rest sourced from reference TRBV18 and TRBJ1-5, is NAGVMQNPRHLVRRRGQEARLRCSPMKGHSHVYWYRQLPEEGLKFMVYLQKENIIDESGMPKERFSAEFPKEGPSILRIQQVVRGDSAAYFCASSHRLDQPQRFGDGTRLSIL.

The genes are TRBV6-1 and TRBJ2-2; 7 bases are shared with TRBD2. V was clipped by 7 bases and J by 6 bases; unmatched bases: 14. Per germline, CDR1 MNHNS and CDR2 SASEGT. The CDR3 runs 16 residues. CDR3 DNA sequence: TGTGCCAGCACTCGGCCCGGGGGGACGTCGGCCGGGGAGCTGTTTTTT. Amino acids: CASTRPGGTSAGELFF.

This clonotype was recorded at least ten times. This chain connects TRBV10-3 to TRBJ2-5; 11 nucleotides line up with TRBD2. There are 13 residues in the CDR3. Germline V gene lookup returns CDR1 ENHRY and CDR2 SYGVKD. After removal of 11 bases from V and 3 bases from J, the junction contained 5 bases not matched to a gene. The CDR3 sequence is CAAQTSGKETQYF. The CDR3, as DNA: TGTGCCGCCCAGACTAGCGGGAAAGAGACCCAGTACTTC.

At least ten counts were recorded for this clonotype. The chain carries TRBV2 and TRBJ2-7, with D perhaps TRBD2 (7 bases). The CDR3 contains 13 residues. V dropped 10 bases and J dropped 3 bases, with 16 bases sitting between them. Germline CDR1 is SNHLY and CDR2 is FYNNEI. The CDR3 spells CAISSGGGYEQYF. The CDR3 DNA follows: TGTGCCATTTCTAGCGGAGGGGGCTACGAGCAGTACTTC.

This clonotype was seen many times. V usage is TRBV28 and J usage is TRBJ2-7, with 14 bases fitting TRBD2. V trimming: 6 bases; J trimming: 6 bases; junction bases outside the gene matches: 16. The germline V gene has CDR1 MDHEN and CDR2 SYDVKM. CDR3 size: 18 residues. The CDR3 nucleotides are TGTGCCAGCAGCCAAACCGGGACTAGCGGGAGTGGGGGGTTCGAGCAGTACTTC. This gives the protein CASSQTGTSGSGGFEQYF.

The chain is built from TRBV5-6 and TRBJ2-6, with D possibly TRBD1 on 6 matching bases. The CDR3 runs 15 residues. CDR1 and CDR2 from the germline V gene are SGHDT and YYEEEE. The V end lost 5 bases, the J end lost 1 base, and 10 bases lay between the germline ends. CDR3 amino acids: CASRTTGSGANVLTF. In DNA, the CDR3 is TGTGCCAGCAGAACCACAGGGTCTGGGGCCAACGTCCTGACTTTC.

The J gene is TRBJ2-7, the V gene TRBV4-3; TRBD2 agrees at 13 bases. Looked up from germline, CDR1 is LGHNA and CDR2 is YSLEER. The ends lost 6 bases at V and 6 bases at J; junction bases unmatched: 8. The CDR3 loop spans 15 amino acids. In DNA, the CDR3 is TGCGCCAGCAGTTTCGGACTAGCGGGAGTTGGCGAGCAGTACTTC. Amino acid sequence: CASSFGLAGVGEQYF.

There are many counts of this clonotype. V is TRBV6-1 and J is TRBJ1-2; TRBD1 agrees at 7 bases. CDR3 length: 15 amino acids. V lost 2 bases to trimming and J lost 4 bases; unmatched junction nucleotides: 7. Per the germline V gene, CDR1 is MNHNS and CDR2 is SASEGT. CDR3 in amino acids: CASSEQDREGYGYTF. The CDR3 DNA is TGTGCCAGCAGTGAACAAGACAGGGAGGGCTATGGCTACACCTTC.

This clonotype showed up many times. The V call is TRBV7-9, the J call TRBJ1-6; 10 positions agree with TRBD1. The CDR3 loop spans 16 amino acids. Losses at the gene ends were 3 bases for V and 8 bases for J; bases not matched to a gene: 7. Germline lookup yields CDR1 SEHNR and CDR2 FQNEAQ (reference sequence). The CDR3 sequence is CASSFYSGTGDSPLHF. In DNA form, the CDR3 reads TGTGCCAGCAGCTTTTACTCCGGGACAGGGGATTCACCCCTCCACTTT.

The J gene is TRBJ2-5, the V gene TRBV11-2; D possibly corresponds to TRBD1 (6 bases). The V and J ends lost 3 bases and 5 bases respectively, with 16 bases between them. The CDR3 has 15 residues. In germline, CDR1 is SGHAT, CDR2 FQNNGV. CDR3 coding DNA: TGTGCCAGCAGCTTCGTCAGGGGATCTTTGGAGACCCAGTACTTC. As protein: CASSFVRGSLETQYF.

This clonotype showed up many times. The chain links TRBV3-1 to TRBJ2-5; 8 bases fit TRBD2. Germline assignment: CDR1 LGHDT and CDR2 YNNKEL (reference sequence). The CDR3 length is 15 residues. V lost 0 bases and J lost 5; bases outside the gene matches: 5. The CDR3 reads CASSQDTGGPETQYF. CDR3 DNA sequence: TGTGCCAGCAGCCAAGATACGGGAGGGCCGGAGACCCAGTACTTC.

About this clonotype itself: Mismatch with germline at one junction end may stem from a read error. Written as DNA, the CDR3 is TGTGCCAGCAAACAAAGGGGGTGGGATGACACTGAAGTTTTCTTT. Its translation is CASKQRGWDDTEVFF. This chain connects TRBV27 to TRBJ1-1; TRBD1 is a possible D gene (6 bases). CDR1 and CDR2 (germline): MNHEY, SMNVEV (reference sequence). The CDR3 loop spans 15 amino acids.

This chain joins TRBV28 and TRBJ2-7; 9 bases align to TRBD1. V shed 4 bases and J 2 bases; nucleotides not matched to a gene: 6. Germline CDR1 reads MDHEN; CDR2 reads SYDVKM. The CDR3 is made up of 15 amino acids. CDR3 in amino acids: CASSSGDRVAYEQYF. The CDR3 region has the DNA TGTGCCAGCAGTTCTGGGGACAGGGTGGCCTACGAGCAGTACTTC.

J is TRBJ1-6 and V is TRBV5-1; 9 bases fit TRBD1. Unmatched junction bases numbered 5, after V lost 4 bases and J lost 9 bases. Looked up from germline, CDR1 is SGHRS and CDR2 is YFSETQ. The CDR3 totals 14 residues. The CDR3 reads CASSPDRGGSPLHF. The CDR3 region has the DNA TGCGCCAGCAGCCCGGACAGGGGAGGTTCACCCCTCCACTTT.

This clonotype has a count of ten or more. The chain uses TRBV11-2 and TRBJ2-7, with 8 bases identical to TRBD2. CDR1 and CDR2 from the germline V gene are SGHAT and FQNNGV. The CDR3 is made up of 16 amino acids. Trimming took 6 bases from V and 4 from J; bases not matched to a gene: 14. For the CDR3, the DNA is TGTGCCAGCAGTACCTACGGCGCGGGAGGTCGGTACGAGCAGTACTTC. It is translated as CASSTYGAGGRYEQYF. Based on the CDR3 plus reference TRBV11-2 and TRBJ2-7, the full variable domain is EAGVAQSPRYKIIEKRQSVAFWCNPISGHATLYWYQQILGQGPKLLIQFQNNGVVDDSQLPKDRFSAERLKGVDSTLKIQPAKLEDSAVYLCASSTYGAGGRYEQYFGPGTRLTVT.

Many counts were recorded for this clonotype. The chain joins TRBV15 to TRBJ1-5; D remains unclear. The V gene's germline CDR1 is LNHNV and CDR2 YYDKDF (reference sequence). This CDR3 has 14 residues. V lost 9 bases, J lost 1 base, and 13 bases lay in between. The CDR3 here is CATSARISNQPQHF. DNA of the CDR3: TGTGCCACGTCAGCTAGGATCAGCAATCAGCCCCAGCATTTT.

The chain joins TRBV7-2 to TRBJ2-7, with D maybe TRBD2 (6 bases). V lost 5 bases and J 7 bases, leaving 18 bases between the germline ends. This CDR3 is built from 14 residues. The germline V gene encodes CDR1 SGHTA and CDR2 FQGNSA. In DNA, the CDR3 is TGTGCCAGCAGCCCCGCCCCGCCTGGGAGGGAGCAGTACTTC. Protein product: CASSPAPPGREQYF.

This rearrangement joins TRBV18 to TRBJ1-3; 8 nucleotides line up with TRBD1. CDR1 KGHSH and CDR2 LQKENI come from the germline V gene. The CDR3 has 15 residues. Trimming at V came to 4 bases and at J to 6 bases, leaving 8 bases not matched to a gene. The CDR3 DNA reads as TGTGCCAGCTCACTCACCGGGACAGGCGTAAACACCATATATTTT. Translating gives CASSLTGTGVNTIYF.